The 24 T cell receptor beta chains below come from one sample, sequenced in a study of T cell responses to AZD1222 COVID-19 vaccine. TCRdb's copy holds only in-frame clones and misses some; the assay was immunoSEQ multiplex PCR. The repertoire includes approximately 74,000 clones, nearly 90% of them detected once, and under 1.5% sits in the top ten. This specimen consisted of peripheral blood, obtained 28 days after the second AZD1222 dose. These receptors all come from an adult who received the AZD1222 COVID-19 vaccine.

The V and J genes are TRBV30 and TRBJ1-1; possibly TRBD1 for D (5 bases). Germline CDR1 reads GTSNPN; CDR2 reads SVGIG (reference sequence). The CDR3 length is 15 residues. V lost 3 bases to trimming and J lost 0 bases, with 14 bases between them. The chain's CDR3 is CAWSPQALMNTEAFF. DNA of the CDR3: TGTGCCTGGAGCCCACAGGCCTTAATGAACACTGAAGCTTTCTTT.

The chain has TRBV7-8 and TRBJ2-1; 7 bases fit TRBD2. Germline CDR1 SGHVS, CDR2 FQNEAQ. V shed 3 bases, J shed 10 bases, and the junction held 6 bases outside the gene matches. The CDR3 runs to 13 residues. The CDR3: CASSFSGSPEQFF. The CDR3 DNA sequence: TGTGCCAGCAGCTTTAGCGGGTCGCCCGAGCAGTTCTTC.

This sequence joins TRBV19 and TRBJ2-4; weak D call: TRBD2 (6 bases). Germline lookup yields CDR1 LNHDA and CDR2 SQIVND (reference sequence). This CDR3 has 15 residues. With 3 bases removed from V and 7 bases from J, the gap between germline ends came to 16 bases. This CDR3 is CASSMGGTGVNIQYF. DNA for the CDR3: TGTGCCAGTAGTATGGGCGGGACTGGGGTGAACATTCAGTACTTC.

The J gene is TRBJ1-1, the V gene TRBV10-1; no reliable D call. This CDR3 is built from 17 residues. Germline CDR1 WNHNN, CDR2 SYGVQD (reference sequence). The ends were cut back, 0 bases at V and 0 bases at J, with 14 bases in the middle. The CDR3 region has the DNA TGCGCCAGCAGTGAGTCGAAAAGGGCCCCCCTGAACACTGAAGCTTTCTTT. Its protein product is CASSESKRAPLNTEAFF.

CDR3 loop: CAISSQLSFSGNTIYF. For the CDR3, the DNA is TGTGCCATCAGTTCACAGCTCTCTTTCTCTGGAAACACCATATATTTT. This sequence joins TRBV10-3 and TRBJ1-3; no firm D call. The germline V gene has CDR1 ENHRY and CDR2 SYGVKD. Trimming left V 5 bases short and J 0 bases short, with 14 bases between. The CDR3 is made up of 16 amino acids.

J is TRBJ2-2 and V is TRBV19; D could derive from TRBD1 or TRBD2 (5 bases each). Germline assignment: CDR1 LNHDA and CDR2 SQIVND (reference sequence). The ends were cut back, 6 bases at V and 5 bases at J, with 10 bases in the middle. The CDR3 is 13 amino acids. CDR3 sequence reads: CASSGARTGELFF. In nucleotides, the CDR3 is TGTGCCAGTAGCGGGGCGCGGACCGGGGAGCTGTTTTTT.

This clone was seen a handful of times. The chain links TRBV4-3 to TRBJ2-7, with 11 bases that match TRBD2. V gave up 1 base and J gave up 4 bases; unmatched junction bases: 3. Per the germline V gene, CDR1 is LGHNA and CDR2 is YSLEER. The CDR3 runs to 15 residues. The CDR3 protein is CASSQGGTSGYEQYF. CDR3 bases: TGCGCCAGCAGCCAAGGCGGGACTAGCGGTTACGAGCAGTACTTC.

The chain recombines TRBV7-8 with TRBJ2-1; 14 bases fit TRBD2. This CDR3 has 18 amino acids. The V gene's germline CDR1 is SGHVS and CDR2 FQNEAQ. V was pared by 8 bases and J by 7 bases, with 16 bases of the junction left unmatched. CDR3 nucleotides: TGTGCCAGCTGGGAGACTAGCGGGAGGGCCGGTTTTGGAAATGAGCAGTTCTTC. It codes for CASWETSGRAGFGNEQFF. Drawing the rest from reference TRBV7-8 and TRBJ2-1, the complete variable domain is GAGVSQSPRYKVAKRGQDVALRCDPISGHVSLFWYQQALGQGPEFLTYFQNEAQLDKSGLPSDRFFAERPEGSVSTLKIQRTQQEDSAVYLCASWETSGRAGFGNEQFFGPGTRLTVL.

The chain recombines TRBV3-1 (or the pseudogene TRBV3-2) with TRBJ1-4; 9 bases map to TRBD1. Unmatched junction bases numbered 11, after V lost 4 bases and J lost 14 bases. The germline V gene has CDR1 LGHDT and CDR2 YNNKEL (reference sequence). CDR3 length equals 14 residues. The CDR3 is CASSLRDRAYLLFF. The CDR3 DNA sequence: TGTGCCAGCAGCCTTCGGGACAGGGCGTACCTCCTGTTTTTT.

The CDR3 reads CASSIDLGGEKLFF. The CDR3 nucleotides are TGTGCCAGTAGTATAGATCTGGGGGGAGAAAAACTGTTTTTT. The V call is TRBV19, the J call TRBJ1-4; a weak D match, TRBD1 (5 bases). The CDR3 loop spans 14 amino acids. Germline CDR1 and CDR2: LNHDA and SQIVND (reference sequence). V was pared by 0 bases and J by 8 bases, with 10 bases between. Full variable domain (rest looked up from reference TRBV19 and TRBJ1-4): DGGITQSPKYLFRKEGQNVTLSCEQNLNHDAMYWYRQDPGQGLRLIYYSQIVNDFQKGDIAEGYSVSREKKESFPLTVTSAQKNPTAFYLCASSIDLGGEKLFFGSGTQLSVL.

The V and J genes are TRBV12-3 or TRBV12-4 and TRBJ1-1, with D unresolved. This CDR3 is 13 amino acids long. Trimming removed 8 bases from V and 8 bases from J, with 18 bases in between. DNA for the CDR3: TGTGCCAGCTCAGTTGGTATCACACACGAAGCTTTCTTT. Its protein is CASSVGITHEAFF.

This chain uses TRBV14 with TRBJ1-1; no clear D. The germline V gene has CDR1 SGHDN and CDR2 FVKESK. This CDR3 contains 14 residues. V was shortened by 3 bases and J by 4 bases, with 12 bases between the two germline ends. The CDR3: CASSQLRIGTEAFF. The CDR3 coding sequence is TGTGCCAGCAGCCAGTTAAGAATCGGCACTGAAGCTTTCTTT. The variable domain in full, with the rest retrieved from reference TRBV14 and TRBJ1-1, is EAGVTQFPSHSVIEKGQTVTLRCDPISGHDNLYWYRRVMGKEIKFLLHFVKESKQDESGMPNNRFLAERTGGTYSTLKVQPAELEDSGVYFCASSQLRIGTEAFFGQGTRLTVV.

J is TRBJ2-1 and V is TRBV7-6; D is perhaps TRBD1 (5 bases). CDR3 length: 15 amino acids. Trimming removed 8 bases at V and 0 bases at J, with 14 bases between. Germline lookup yields CDR1 SGHVS and CDR2 FNYEAQ. The CDR3 nucleotides read TGTGCCAGCGGCGAAAGGGGTGTCTCCTACAATGAGCAGTTCTTC. The encoded protein is CASGERGVSYNEQFF.

The chain joins TRBV18 to TRBJ1-2; D might be TRBD1 (5 bases). The germline V and J ends were trimmed by 1 base and 6 bases, with 9 bases remaining between them. Germline CDR1 reads KGHSH; CDR2 reads LQKENI. The CDR3 is 13 amino acids. The CDR3 region is CASSPLQVDGYTF. The CDR3 DNA sequence: TGTGCCAGCTCACCACTACAGGTTGATGGCTACACCTTC.

This clone showed up just once. The chain uses TRBV30 and TRBJ1-3; D unresolved. Germline lookup yields CDR1 GTSNPN and CDR2 SVGIG (reference sequence). The CDR3 length is 15 residues. V lost 4 bases, J lost 4 bases, and 17 bases lay in between. Here the CDR3 DNA reads TGTGCCTGGAACTCTGTCGCGCCTTGGGGAAACACCATATATTTT. Translation: CAWNSVAPWGNTIYF.

V usage is TRBV7-9 and J usage is TRBJ1-4; D not resolved. Germline CDR1 and CDR2: SEHNR and FQNEAQ (reference sequence). CDR3 size: 15 residues. Deletions cut 0 bases from V and 5 bases from J, with 10 bases between. The CDR3 sequence: CASSLAIVLNEKLFF. CDR3 nucleotides: TGTGCCAGCAGCTTAGCAATCGTGTTAAATGAAAAACTGTTTTTT.

This clone has just one count. The chain is built from TRBV6-4 and TRBJ1-3; D is unresolved. Looked up from germline, CDR1 is MRHNA and CDR2 is SNTAGT. Trimming took off 3 bases at V and 8 bases at J, with 11 bases between the two ends. The CDR3 sequence is 13 residues long. The CDR3 loop is CASSEQVGHTIYF. CDR3 sequence (DNA): TGTGCCAGCAGTGAGCAGGTCGGGCACACCATATATTTT.

This chain uses TRBV11-2 with TRBJ2-5; 11 bases align to TRBD2. The length of the CDR3 is 13 residues. Trimming at V came to 6 bases and at J to 3 bases, leaving 0 bases not matched to a gene. Germline CDR1 is SGHAT and CDR2 is FQNNGV. The CDR3 loop reads CASRLAGEETQYF. CDR3 nucleotide sequence: TGTGCCAGCAGACTAGCGGGAGAAGAGACCCAGTACTTC.

The genes are TRBV7-9 and TRBJ2-3; D may be TRBD1 (6 bases). Trimming cost V 3 bases and J 3 bases, with 16 bases left between them. The CDR3 is 16 amino acids. Germline V gene lookup returns CDR1 SEHNR and CDR2 FQNEAQ (reference sequence). The CDR3 sequence: CASSFGARGVTDTQYF. The CDR3 nucleotides read TGTGCCAGCAGCTTCGGGGCCAGGGGTGTGACAGATACGCAGTATTTT.

The chain employs TRBV5-1 and TRBJ1-2; 7 bases map to TRBD1. V was pared by 4 bases and J by 3 bases, with 12 bases of the junction left unmatched. Germline loops: CDR1 SGHRS, CDR2 YFSETQ. The CDR3 totals 16 residues. The CDR3 loop is CASSRTGDPSHYGYTF. CDR3 nucleotide sequence: TGCGCCAGCAGCCGAACAGGGGACCCTTCCCACTATGGCTACACCTTC.

This chain joins TRBV19 and TRBJ1-1; 9 bases are a match to TRBD1. This CDR3 has 16 amino acids. The V segment lost 7 bases and the J segment 2 bases; nucleotides outside the gene matches: 11. Germline V CDR1 and CDR2: LNHDA, SQIVND (reference sequence). CDR3 region: CASIFRDRDHNTEAFF. As DNA, the CDR3 is TGTGCCAGTATCTTCCGGGACAGGGACCACAACACTGAAGCTTTCTTT.

The chain has TRBV6-5 and TRBJ1-3, with D possibly matching TRBD1 (5 bases). Germline V gene sequence: CDR1 MNHEY, CDR2 SVGAGI. Trimming removed 5 bases from V and 4 bases from J, with 6 bases in between. The CDR3 length is 12 residues. CDR3 DNA sequence: TGTGCCAGCAGTAGACAGGGAAACACCATATATTTT. Its protein is CASSRQGNTIYF.

The chain employs TRBV12-5 and TRBJ2-1, with D unresolved. V was pared by 0 bases and J by 3 bases, with 18 bases between. Germline V gene sequence: CDR1 LGHNT, CDR2 FRNRAP. The CDR3 has 18 residues. The CDR3 loop reads CASGLVRDLIGNYNEQFF. CDR3 in DNA: TGTGCTAGTGGTTTGGTAAGGGATCTGATCGGAAACTACAATGAGCAGTTCTTC. Full variable domain (missing parts from reference TRBV12-5 and TRBJ2-1): DARVTQTPRHKVTEMGQEVTMRCQPILGHNTVFWYRQTMMQGLELLAYFRNRAPLDDSGMPKDRFSAEMPDATLATLKIQPSEPRDSAVYFCASGLVRDLIGNYNEQFFGPGTRLTVL.

This clone appeared a few times. This chain links TRBV7-3 with TRBJ2-3; 8 positions match TRBD2. The J segment lost 6 bases and the V segment lost 5 bases, leaving 13 bases of the junction unmatched. CDR1 and CDR2 from the germline V gene are SGHTA and FQGTGA. The CDR3 consists of 16 residues. Here the CDR3 DNA reads TGTGCCAGCAGCCCACGCGGGACTAGGGCCAGGGATACGCAGTATTTT. Its protein is CASSPRGTRARDTQYF. The full variable domain, in which reference TRBV7-3 and TRBJ2-3 provide the parts outside the CDR3, is GAGVSQTPSNKVTEKGKYVELRCDPISGHTALYWYRQSLGQGPEFLIYFQGTGAADDSGLPNDRFFAVRPEGSVSTLKIQRTERGDSAVYLCASSPRGTRARDTQYFGPGTRLTVL.